This paragraph covers one TCR beta chain sequence. Its antigen is as yet unknown. The repertoire was sequenced with immunoSEQ multiplex PCR; TCRdb's copy has only in-frame clones and lacks some. The sample shows approximately 100,000 clones, around nine tenths of them seen only once. The germline V gene encodes CDR1 SQVTM and CDR2 ANQGSEA. The length of the CDR3 is 13 residues. The V gene lost 5 bases and the J gene lost 5 bases, with 13 bases spanning the gap. During the collection period, no donor immune events like infections were recorded. This specimen comes from a study of identifying expanded T cells in peripheral blood. Study outcomes and limitations: Over approximately two and four weeks, about 17 and 20 clones changed, versus 1.2 between replicates.

The sample comprised blood. The receptor was isolated from a person aged 18 to 70 in good health. The rearrangement uses TRBV29-1 and TRBJ2-1; a possible D gene is TRBD1 (6 bases). The CDR3 DNA reads as TGCAGCGTTCGAACTCGGACAGACAATGAGCAGTTCTTC. This encodes CSVRTRTDNEQFF.